The clone carrying this T cell receptor beta chain was detected ten times or more. The antigen remains unidentified. TCR beta CDR3 regions were amplified from RNA transcripts. HTBI primers were employed in a first-round RT-PCR of the TCR CDR3. TCRdb reprocessed the multiplex PCR reads via MiXCR and lists one record per CDR3 protein. The sample contains some 370,000 distinct CDR3 sequences, approximately 18% of which appear only once. This sample was taken from a study of T cells in Graves' hyperthyroidism and ophthalmopathy. Regarding the study as a whole: Ophthalmopathy prediction by the model preceded onset by a median about 6 months.

The hyperthyroidism was newly diagnosed and had lasted under 2 months; the patients were aged 18 to 65. Sampled blood dates from first hyperthyroidism diagnosis, and it precedes any ophthalmopathy symptoms. An approximately 9.4 ml volume of fresh peripheral blood provided the PBMCs. V gave up 6 bases and J gave up 1 base; unmatched junction bases: 14. Germline CDR1 is MNHNS and CDR2 is SASEGT. This CDR3 is 17 amino acids long. The rearrangement uses TRBV6-1 and TRBJ1-2; 7 positions match TRBD1. This receptor was taken from a woman in her 30s with Graves' hyperthyroidism that later progressed to Graves' ophthalmopathy. The sample consisted of blood. CDR3 protein: CASRSMNRTGFNYGYTF. DNA for the CDR3: TGTGCCAGCAGATCAATGAACAGGACAGGATTTAACTATGGCTACACCTTC.